The sequence of this TCR beta chain was determined in a study of T cell responses to AZD1222 COVID-19 vaccine. General study results and limits: Close to half of spike-specific TCRs reportedly recognize unmutated variant regions.

Points on this clone: What it binds is unknown.

V shed 5 bases and J shed 3 bases, with 8 bases lying between them. The CDR3 has 12 amino acids. The germline gives CDR1 GTSNPN, CDR2 SVGIG (reference sequence). Sequencing was performed with immunoSEQ multiplex PCR; in TCRdb, only in-frame clones are kept and a portion is missing. The profile shows 90,000 to 120,000 clones, roughly 90% of them singletons. The chain recombines TRBV30 with TRBJ1-5, with D uncertain. The TCR comes from an adult in good health. This material consisted of peripheral blood, taken on day 0 of AZD1222 vaccination. CDR3 nucleotide sequence: TGTGCCTGGGGGCCGTACAATCAGCCCCAGCATTTT. Its translation is CAWGPYNQPQHF. The full variable domain, its missing parts supplied by reference TRBV30 and TRBJ1-5, is SQTIHQWPATLVQPVGSPLSLECTVEGTSNPNLYWYRQAAGRGLQLLFYSVGIGQISSEVPQNLSASRPQDRQFILSSKKLLLSDSGFYLCAWGPYNQPQHFGDGTRLSIL.